Sequencing of this T cell receptor beta chain was carried out in a study of shared clonotypes between healthy human individuals. CDR1 is SGHAT and CDR2 is FQNNGV in the germline V gene. V was clipped by 5 bases and J by 1 base; unmatched bases: 6. This CDR3 region has 16 residues. Around 200 ng DNA, 30,000 to 35,000 T cell genomes, went into each sorted-subset replicate PCR. TCRdb's table, derived via immunoSEQ multiplex PCR, lists solely in-frame clones and lacks some. The top ten hold 0.35% to 0.5% of the sample, which has a few million clones, 85% to 95% seen once. Sequencing was performed on naive CD4+ T cells from PBMCs. Subset specified: CD45RA+ positively selected. The chain has TRBV11-2 and TRBJ2-5; 11 nucleotides match TRBD2. The TCR comes from a young man in good health. Some clones in this sample may be carry-over from other donors' samples. CDR3 nucleotides: TGTGCCAGCAGCAGAACTAGCGGGAGCCCCCAAGAGACCCAGTACTTC. Translating gives CASSRTSGSPQETQYF. The complete variable domain, with remaining parts taken from reference TRBV11-2 and TRBJ2-5, reads EAGVAQSPRYKIIEKRQSVAFWCNPISGHATLYWYQQILGQGPKLLIQFQNNGVVDDSQLPKDRFSAERLKGVDSTLKIQPAKLEDSAVYLCASSRTSGSPQETQYFGPGTRLLVL.